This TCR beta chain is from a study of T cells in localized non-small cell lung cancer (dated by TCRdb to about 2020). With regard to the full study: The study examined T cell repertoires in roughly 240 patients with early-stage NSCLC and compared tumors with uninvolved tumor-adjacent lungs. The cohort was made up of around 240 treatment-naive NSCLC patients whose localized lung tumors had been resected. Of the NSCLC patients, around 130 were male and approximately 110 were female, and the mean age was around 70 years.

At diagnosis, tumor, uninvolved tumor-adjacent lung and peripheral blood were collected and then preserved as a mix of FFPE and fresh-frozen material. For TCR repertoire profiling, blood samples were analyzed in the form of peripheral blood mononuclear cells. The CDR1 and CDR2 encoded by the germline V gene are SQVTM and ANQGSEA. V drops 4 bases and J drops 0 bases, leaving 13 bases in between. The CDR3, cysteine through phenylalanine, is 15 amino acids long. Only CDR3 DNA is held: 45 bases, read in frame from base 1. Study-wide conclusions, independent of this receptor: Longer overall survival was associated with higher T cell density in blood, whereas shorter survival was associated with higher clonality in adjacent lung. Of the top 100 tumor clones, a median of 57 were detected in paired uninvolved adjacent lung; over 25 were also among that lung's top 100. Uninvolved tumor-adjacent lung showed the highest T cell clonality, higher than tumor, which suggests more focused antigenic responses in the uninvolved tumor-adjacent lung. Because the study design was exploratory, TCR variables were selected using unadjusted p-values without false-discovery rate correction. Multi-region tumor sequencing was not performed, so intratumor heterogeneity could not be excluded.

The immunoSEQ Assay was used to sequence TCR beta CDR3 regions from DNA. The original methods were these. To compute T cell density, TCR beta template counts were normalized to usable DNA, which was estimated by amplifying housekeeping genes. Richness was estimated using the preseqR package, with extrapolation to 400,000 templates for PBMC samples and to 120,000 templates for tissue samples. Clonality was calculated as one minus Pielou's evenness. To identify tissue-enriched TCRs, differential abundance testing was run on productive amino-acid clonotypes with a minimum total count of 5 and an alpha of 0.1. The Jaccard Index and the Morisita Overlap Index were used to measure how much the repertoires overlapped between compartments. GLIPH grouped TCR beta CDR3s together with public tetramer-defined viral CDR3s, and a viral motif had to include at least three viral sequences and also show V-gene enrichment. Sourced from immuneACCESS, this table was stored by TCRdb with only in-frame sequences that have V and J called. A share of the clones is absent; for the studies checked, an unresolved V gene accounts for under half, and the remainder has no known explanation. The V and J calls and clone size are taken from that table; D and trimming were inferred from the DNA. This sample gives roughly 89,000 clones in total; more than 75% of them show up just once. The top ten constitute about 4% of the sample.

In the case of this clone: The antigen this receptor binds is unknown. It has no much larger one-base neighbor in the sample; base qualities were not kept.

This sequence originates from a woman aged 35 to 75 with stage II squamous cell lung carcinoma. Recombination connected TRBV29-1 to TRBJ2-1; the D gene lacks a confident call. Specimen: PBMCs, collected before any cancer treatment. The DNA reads TGCAGCGTTGTGGATGATCTGAGCTCCTACAATGAGCAGTTCTTC. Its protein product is CSVVDDLSSYNEQFF.